The clone carrying this TCR beta chain was counted many times. The entry originates in a study of T cells after yellow fever vaccination. The CDR3 extends over 15 amino acids. Trimming removed 0 bases at V and 4 bases at J, with 10 bases between. CDR1 and CDR2 (germline): SGHRS, YFSETQ. TCRdb processed the 5' RACE reads anew with MiXCR; each CDR3 protein has one entry. The sample carries 110,000 to 150,000 distinct CDR3 sequences, under 7% recorded once. The sample was CD4+ T cells sorted from PBMCs, taken 10 days after the yellow fever booster vaccination. The source of this sequence is a young man who received the YFV17D yellow fever vaccine. The genes are TRBV5-1 and TRBJ2-2, with a tentative D call TRBD1 (6 bases). The chain's CDR3 is CASSLVGGRTGELFF. The CDR3 nucleotides read TGCGCCAGCAGCTTGGTTGGGGGCCGCACCGGGGAGCTGTTTTTT.